One and the same sample provided the 17 T cell receptor beta chains below, sequenced in a study of blood T cells in healthy people across ages. Together with a sample-barcoded 5' primer, a J-beta primer mix was included in a second PCR lasting about 7 to 12 cycles. TCRdb called the 5' RACE reads again in MiXCR, with one record for every CDR3 protein. Among roughly 930,000 distinct CDR3 sequences listed, roughly 43% were seen once. The sample comprised blood. These receptor sequences come from a young man in good health.

This clonotype was recorded a few times. V usage is TRBV4-1 and J usage is TRBJ2-7; D gene unclear. Germline CDR1 reads MGHRA; CDR2 reads YSYEKL. Trimming cost V 1 base and J 1 base, with 8 bases left between them. The CDR3 length is 14 residues. The CDR3 sequence is CASSQALGSYEQYF. CDR3 coding DNA: TGCGCCAGCAGCCAAGCCCTCGGATCCTACGAGCAGTACTTC.

This clonotype was picked up a small number of times. The chain combines TRBV12-3 or TRBV12-4 with TRBJ1-5; TRBD1 is a possible D gene (5 bases). Trimming pared 6 bases from V and 4 bases from J, leaving 10 bases between. This CDR3 has 13 residues. The CDR3 loop is CASRQEGNQPQHF. DNA of the CDR3: TGTGCCAGCAGGCAGGAGGGGAATCAGCCCCAGCATTTT.

V gene TRBV28 combines with J gene TRBJ1-5; D might be TRBD1 (5 bases). The V gene lost 6 bases and the J gene lost 7 bases, with 19 bases spanning the gap. The CDR3 sequence is 15 residues long. The germline V gene has CDR1 MDHEN and CDR2 SYDVKM. The CDR3 sequence is CASSSFTGLGQPQHF. The CDR3 DNA sequence: TGTGCCAGCAGCAGCTTCACAGGTTTGGGACAGCCCCAGCATTTT.

The J gene is TRBJ2-5, the V gene TRBV5-6; TRBD2 matches at 9 bases. CDR3 size: 16 residues. The junction had 7 bases not matched to a gene; V was cut back by 4 bases and J by 0 bases. The germline CDR1 and CDR2 sequences are SGHDT and YYEEEE. CDR3 sequence: CASSGELAGYQETQYF. CDR3 coding DNA: TGTGCCAGCAGCGGGGAACTAGCGGGTTACCAAGAGACCCAGTACTTC. The full variable domain, in which reference TRBV5-6 and TRBJ2-5 provide the parts outside the CDR3, is DAGVTQSPTHLIKTRGQQVTLRCSPKSGHDTVSWYQQALGQGPQFIFQYYEEEERQRGNFPDRFSGHQFPNYSSELNVNALLLGDSALYLCASSGELAGYQETQYFGPGTRLLVL.

J is TRBJ2-1 and V is TRBV4-1, with D tentatively TRBD1 (6 bases). The V end was cut by 4 bases, the J end by 9 bases, with 19 bases between. The germline gives CDR1 MGHRA, CDR2 YSYEKL. The CDR3 covers 15 residues. The CDR3 DNA is TGCGCCAGCAGCCCGATTCTAACAGGGACCAGTGAGCAGTTCTTC. It translates to CASSPILTGTSEQFF.

The gene calls are TRBV28 and TRBJ2-6, with D perhaps matching TRBD2 (5 bases). Looked up from germline, CDR1 is MDHEN and CDR2 is SYDVKM. V lost 5 bases and J 4 bases, leaving 6 bases between the germline ends. CDR3 length equals 13 residues. CDR3 DNA sequence: TGTGCCAGCAGTCGGGGAGGGGCCAACGTCCTGACTTTC. This translates into CASSRGGANVLTF.

This clonotype was seen many times. The chain recombines TRBV7-2 with TRBJ2-5, with 10 bases lining up with TRBD2. CDR1 and CDR2 from the germline V gene are SGHTA and FQGNSA. With V trimmed by 3 bases and J by 2 bases, 6 bases remained unmatched. The CDR3 contains 16 residues. This CDR3 is CASSFGLAGAQETQYF. DNA for the CDR3: TGTGCCAGCAGCTTTGGTCTAGCGGGGGCTCAAGAGACCCAGTACTTC.

CDR3 in amino acids: CASSGPEVNYGYTF. The CDR3 nucleotides read TGCGCCAGCAGTGGACCAGAAGTTAACTATGGCTACACCTTC. The genes are TRBV10-2 and TRBJ1-2, with D hard to call. V was shortened by 4 bases and J by 1 base, with 10 bases between the two germline ends. This CDR3 comprises 14 residues. The germline gives CDR1 WSHSY, CDR2 SAAADI.

The V and J genes are TRBV20-1 and TRBJ1-2; tentatively, D is TRBD1 (5 bases). Germline CDR1 DFQATT, CDR2 SNEGSKA (reference sequence). CDR3 length: 13 residues. Trimming stripped 1 base from V and 6 bases from J, with 12 bases between. CDR3 sequence reads: CSARVRVQHGYTF. CDR3 sequence (DNA): TGCAGTGCTAGAGTCAGGGTCCAACATGGCTACACCTTC.

The CDR3, as DNA: TGCAGTGCTTTAGGGGGGGCGCTCGCCTACGAGCAGTACTTC. This codes for CSALGGALAYEQYF. The chain combines TRBV20-1 with TRBJ2-7; D is perhaps TRBD2 (7 bases). Germline V gives CDR1 DFQATT, CDR2 SNEGSKA (reference sequence). CDR3 size: 14 residues. Trimming removed 5 bases at V and 2 bases at J, with 16 bases between.

The rearrangement joins TRBV30 to TRBJ2-5; 7 bases map to TRBD2. V shed 5 bases, J shed 4 bases, and the junction held 1 base outside the gene matches. The CDR3 contains 11 residues. The V gene's germline CDR1 is GTSNPN and CDR2 SVGIG (reference sequence). CDR3 region: CAWWEGETQYF. In DNA form, the CDR3 reads TGTGCCTGGTGGGAGGGAGAGACCCAGTACTTC.

For the CDR3, the DNA is TGCGCCAGCAGCTTGGGGATCCAACCTAGGGCGGACGAGCAGTACTTC. It yields the protein CASSLGIQPRADEQYF. The rearrangement uses TRBV5-1 and TRBJ2-7; D gene ambiguous. Germline CDR1 is SGHRS and CDR2 is YFSETQ. V gave up 0 bases and J gave up 5 bases, with 18 bases separating them. The CDR3 is 16 amino acids.

The rearrangement uses TRBV11-1 and TRBJ2-3; D is possibly TRBD1 (5 bases). Per the germline V gene, CDR1 is SGHAT and CDR2 is FQDESV (reference sequence). The CDR3 totals 15 residues. The V end lost 4 bases, the J end lost 1 base, and 12 bases lay between the germline ends. The CDR3 loop reads CASSSPMTGTDTQYF. CDR3 DNA sequence: TGTGCCAGCAGCTCGCCTATGACAGGCACAGATACGCAGTATTTT.

This clonotype was seen a few times. The genes are TRBV27 and TRBJ2-5; 9 bases are shared with TRBD1. Per the germline V gene, CDR1 is MNHEY and CDR2 is SMNVEV (reference sequence). The CDR3 consists of 16 residues. V dropped 5 bases and J dropped 7; count of bases not matched to a gene: 14. The CDR3 here is CASSPYPGQGPRTQYF. The CDR3 region has the DNA TGTGCCAGCAGTCCCTACCCGGGACAGGGCCCAAGGACCCAGTACTTC.

This clonotype has just a few counts. The V gene is TRBV29-1, the J gene TRBJ2-1; 7 positions match TRBD1. The V segment lost 5 bases and the J segment 9 bases; nucleotides outside the gene matches: 7. This CDR3 has 12 amino acids. CDR1 and CDR2 from the germline V gene are SQVTM and ANQGSEA. The CDR3 spells CSVQGQSGEQFF. Written as DNA, the CDR3 is TGCAGCGTTCAGGGACAGAGTGGTGAGCAGTTCTTC.

This clonotype was seen at least ten times. This sequence joins TRBV20-1 and TRBJ1-2, with 7 bases that match TRBD1. The CDR3 has 12 amino acids. Germline assignment: CDR1 DFQATT and CDR2 SNEGSKA (reference sequence). Trimming took 4 bases from V and 4 from J; bases not matched to a gene: 3. The CDR3 DNA sequence: TGCAGTGCTAACGGACAGGTCTATGGCTACACCTTC. Its translation is CSANGQVYGYTF.

This clonotype was observed a few times. The rearrangement uses TRBV3-1 and TRBJ2-7; no clear D. The germline CDR1 and CDR2 sequences are LGHDT and YNNKEL (reference sequence). CDR3 length: 16 amino acids. Trimming removed 4 bases from V and 2 bases from J, with 18 bases in between. The CDR3 spells CASSRRLVTATYEQYF. The CDR3 bases are TGTGCCAGCAGCCGACGCTTAGTAACAGCAACCTACGAGCAGTACTTC.